Presented here are 20 T cell receptor beta chains from one specimen sequenced in a study of human T cells and chemical hapten exposure. MiXCR, run by TCRdb on the RACE reads, gives a single entry per CDR3 protein. This repertoire shows about 82,000 distinct CDR3 sequences, 10% to 11% found once; its top ten account for 3.7%. Time point: patch test 3, about 24 weeks after DPC sensitization. This sample's treatment: therapeutic diphenylcyclopropenone sensitization with weekly scalp DPC. Sequenced here: whole blood, sampled in connection with sensitization to the hapten diphenylcyclopropenone (DPC). Receptors originate from a woman between 50 and 59 years old with alopecia areata. Some clones in this sample may be carry-over from other donors' samples.

The genes are TRBV7-2 and TRBJ2-7; 7 positions agree with TRBD1. Germline assignment: CDR1 SGHTA and CDR2 FQGNSA. V shed 5 bases and J 7 bases; nucleotides not matched to a gene: 14. The CDR3 is 15 amino acids. Here the CDR3 reads CASSRWTGASTEQYF. DNA for the CDR3: TGTGCCAGCAGCCGCTGGACAGGCGCCTCTACGGAGCAGTACTTC.

Regarding this clonotype: A much larger clone lies a single base off, so this may be a read error. This chain links TRBV29-1 with TRBJ2-4; either TRBD1 or TRBD2 may fit D (5 bases each). This CDR3 has 12 amino acids. Trimming stripped 7 bases from V and 2 bases from J, with 9 bases between. The germline CDR1 and CDR2 sequences are SQVTM and ANQGSEA. The CDR3 sequence is CSAWGTKNIQYF. DNA of the CDR3: TGCAGCGCGTGGGGGACCAAAAACATTCAGTACTTC.

About this clonotype: Since no conserved phenylalanine or tryptophan closes the CDR3, a read error is the likely cause. The chain has TRBV30 and TRBJ1-4; D is unresolved. Germline V gene lookup returns CDR1 GTSNPN and CDR2 SVGIG (reference sequence). Trimming took 0 bases from V and 6 from J, leaving 17 bases between them. This CDR3 is 16 amino acids long. CDR3 residues: CAWSVRTSAVDEKLFS. Here the CDR3 DNA reads TGTGCCTGGAGTGTACGGACCTCGGCGGTAGATGAAAAACTGTTTTCT.

This clonotype was seen a few times. V gene TRBV5-1 combines with J gene TRBJ2-5; TRBD1 agrees at 12 bases. The trim removed 3 bases at V and 5 bases at J, leaving 5 bases unmatched. The CDR3 loop spans 15 amino acids. Germline V gene lookup returns CDR1 SGHRS and CDR2 YFSETQ. DNA for the CDR3: TGCGCCAGCAGCTCCGGGACAGGGGGCGCCGAGACCCAGTACTTC. Translated: CASSSGTGGAETQYF.

On this clonotype: One junction end disagrees with the germline gene, perhaps due to a read error. This chain links TRBV2 with TRBJ2-1; D is ambiguous. The germline gives CDR1 SNHLY, CDR2 FYNNEI. The CDR3 loop spans 13 amino acids. The CDR3 DNA sequence: TGTGCCAGCAGCGAAGGGTTCCCAAATGAGCAGTTCTTC. Translated, it gives CASSEGFPNEQFF.

Concerning this clonotype: A read error may explain this, as a much larger clone is one base away. The chain joins TRBV3-1 to TRBJ2-7; TRBD2 is a possible D gene (6 bases). The CDR3 has 15 amino acids. CDR1 and CDR2 (germline): LGHDT, YNNKEL (reference sequence). The germline V and J ends were trimmed by 5 bases and 3 bases, with 17 bases remaining between them. In DNA form, the CDR3 reads TGTGCCAGCAGCTTGGCCCTACCGGGAGTCTACGAGCAGTACTTC. Translation gives CASSLALPGVYEQYF.

This clonotype was seen ten or more times. The V call is TRBV5-5, the J call TRBJ1-5; TRBD1 is a possible D gene (5 bases). Deletions cut 3 bases from V and 3 bases from J, with 16 bases between. Germline lookup yields CDR1 SGHKS and CDR2 YYEKEE (reference sequence). The CDR3 is 16 amino acids. The CDR3 DNA is TGTGCCAGCAGCTGGGGGTCAGGGTGGGACAATCAGCCCCAGCATTTT. Encoded protein: CASSWGSGWDNQPQHF.

This clonotype has more than one count but fewer than ten. In DNA form, the CDR3 reads TGCAGTGCTAGAGATCCAGCACGGGGGGAGACCCAGTACTTC. This gives the protein CSARDPARGETQYF. The V and J genes are TRBV20-1 and TRBJ2-5, with a tentative D call TRBD2 (6 bases). Trimming removed 0 bases at V and 5 bases at J, with 13 bases between. This CDR3 comprises 14 residues. Germline CDR1 DFQATT, CDR2 SNEGSKA (reference sequence).

J is TRBJ1-5 and V is TRBV4-2; the D is unclear. V lost 0 bases and J lost 9, with 3 bases in between. The CDR3 extends over 11 amino acids. Germline CDR1 is LGHNA and CDR2 is YNFKEQ. CDR3 bases: TGTGCCAGCAGCCAAGACGGGCCCCAGCATTTT. Translated, it gives CASSQDGPQHF.

This clonotype came up many times. The rearrangement uses TRBV18 and TRBJ1-2, with 7 bases lining up with TRBD1. The germline CDR1 and CDR2 sequences are KGHSH and LQKENI. The CDR3 is 14 amino acids. The junction had 7 bases not matched to a gene; V was cut back by 6 bases and J by 3 bases. The CDR3 reads CASSQRGQDYGYTF. The CDR3 nucleotides read TGTGCCAGCTCTCAAAGGGGGCAGGACTATGGCTACACCTTC.

This clonotype appeared many times. This chain's CDR3 is CASSQLAGVYNEQFF. The DNA for the CDR3 is TGTGCCAGCAGCCAACTAGCGGGGGTCTACAATGAGCAGTTCTTC. V and J are TRBV9 and TRBJ2-1, with 11 positions matching TRBD2. Germline trimming cut 4 bases from V and 3 bases from J; bases unmatched to any gene: 3. Germline loops: CDR1 SGDLS, CDR2 YYNGEE. The CDR3 extends over 15 amino acids.

This clonotype was seen many times. The chain combines TRBV4-1 with TRBJ2-7; 10 bases match TRBD2. Looked up from germline, CDR1 is MGHRA and CDR2 is YSYEKL. V gave up 2 bases and J gave up 3 bases; unmatched junction bases: 4. The CDR3 consists of 15 residues. CDR3 DNA sequence: TGCGCCAGCAGCCAACTTTTAGCGGGGGGCTACGAGCAGTACTTC. Residues: CASSQLLAGGYEQYF.

In DNA form, the CDR3 reads TGTGCCAGCAGCGTAGCGGCGGGCCGTACAGATACGCAGTATTTT. Translation gives CASSVAAGRTDTQYF. The chain carries TRBV9 and TRBJ2-3, with a tentative D call TRBD2 (5 bases). Trimming removed 0 bases from V and 3 bases from J, with 11 bases in between. Germline CDR1 reads SGDLS; CDR2 reads YYNGEE. This CDR3 contains 15 residues.

This clonotype appeared many times. The germline gene is not matched at one end of the junction; a read error may be the cause. The chain combines TRBV3-1 with TRBJ2-3; 8 nucleotides align to TRBD2. In germline, CDR1 is LGHDT, CDR2 YNNKEL (reference sequence). CDR3 size: 16 residues. The CDR3 DNA reads as TGTGCCAGCAGACAAGGATTAGCGGGATGGACAGATACGCAGTATTTT. The encoded protein is CASRQGLAGWTDTQYF.

This clonotype occurred a few times. The gene calls are TRBV29-1 and TRBJ2-3, with D unclear. Germline loops: CDR1 SQVTM, CDR2 ANQGSEA. The CDR3 has 13 amino acids. V was pared by 4 bases and J by 0 bases, with 8 bases between. CDR3 bases: TGCAGCGTTGGACCTGGGAGCACAGATACGCAGTATTTT. This translates into CSVGPGSTDTQYF.

As DNA, the CDR3 is TGCAGTGCTGGACAGACTCGGAACACTGAAGCTTTCTTT. Encoded protein: CSAGQTRNTEAFF. The V and J genes are TRBV20-1 and TRBJ1-1; D is perhaps TRBD1 (6 bases). V lost 5 bases to trimming and J lost 1 base, with 11 bases between them. The CDR3 sequence is 13 residues long. The germline V gene has CDR1 DFQATT and CDR2 SNEGSKA (reference sequence).

The chain carries TRBV6-2 or TRBV6-3 and TRBJ2-5, with TRBD2 matching over 7 bases. Germline V gene sequence: CDR1 MNHEY, CDR2 SVGEGT. The CDR3 length is 13 residues. Trimming at V came to 7 bases and at J to 5 bases, leaving 7 bases not matched to a gene. The CDR3 sequence is CASTPDGRETQYF. CDR3 nucleotide sequence: TGTGCCAGCACCCCGGACGGGAGGGAGACCCAGTACTTC.

At least ten counts were recorded for this clonotype. The chain joins TRBV7-9 to TRBJ2-1; 7 bases agree with TRBD2. Germline values: CDR1 SEHNR, CDR2 FQNEAQ (reference sequence). The CDR3 spans 18 residues. Losses at the gene ends were 2 bases for V and 0 bases for J; bases not matched to a gene: 10. CDR3 sequence reads: CASSLLAGDRFSYNEQFF. DNA of the CDR3: TGTGCCAGCAGCTTACTCGCGGGAGACCGATTCTCCTACAATGAGCAGTTCTTC.

The chain employs TRBV6-2 or TRBV6-3 and TRBJ1-5; TRBD1 aligns across 8 bases. From germline, CDR1 is MNHEY and CDR2 SVGEGT. J lost 5 bases, V lost 2 bases, and 2 bases had no gene match. CDR3 length equals 14 residues. CDR3 protein: CASSYPGGHQPQHF. The CDR3 bases are TGTGCCAGCAGTTACCCAGGGGGCCATCAGCCCCAGCATTTT.

This clonotype came up many times. The J gene is TRBJ2-7, the V gene TRBV6-5; D unclear. Germline CDR1 and CDR2: MNHEY and SVGAGI. The CDR3 is 13 residues long. Trimming removed 6 bases from V and 7 bases from J, with 16 bases in between. DNA for the CDR3: TGTGCCAGCAGGGGTAGCCAGTCCGGTGAGCAGTACTTC. Encoded protein: CASRGSQSGEQYF.